This T cell receptor (beta chain) was found in a study of metastatic and nonmetastatic thyroid tumors. Study-wide context: The authors compared repertoires across blood and tumor or nodule tissue from malignant and benign thyroid patients.

Thyroid surgery was performed in patients who had received no treatment beforehand. How the authors handled the data: Researchers built a distant-metastasis classifier for papillary thyroid cancer that drew on CDR3 differences across clinicopathological groups. From the PCR reads, TCRdb re-called clones with MiXCR. TCRdb, not the original authors, processed these V and J calls. The sample includes tens of thousands of clones, 14% to 15% of them seen just once. The V gene end was trimmed by 2 bases and the J gene end by 8 bases; junction bases not matched to a gene: 5. The V gene's germline CDR1 is MGHDK and CDR2 SYGVNS. This CDR3 is 15 amino acids long. Whole-study results and caveats: For both blood and tumor, malignant thyroid tumors reportedly showed significantly higher TCR beta diversity than benign nodules did.

At least ten counts were recorded for this clone. Antigen unknown. The rearrangement links TRBV25-1 to TRBJ1-6, with TRBD1 identical over 8 bases. Sequencing input: tumor tissue. The sequence derives from a female donor with papillary thyroid cancer or a benign thyroid nodule (not recorded which). Some clones in this sample may be carry-over from other donors' samples. Written as DNA, the CDR3 is TGTGCCAGCAGTGAACTAGGGACAGGAGATTCACCCCTCCACTTT. Residues: CASSELGTGDSPLHF.